A single sample is the source of the 14 T cell receptor beta chains below, sequenced in a study of T cell repertoires in cytomegalovirus infection. A single record per CDR3 protein comes from TCRdb applying MiXCR to the reads. The data hold under 350,000 distinct CDR3 sequences, with approximately 22% observed a single time. These receptors' antigens are unknown. Sequencing used cultured PBMCs, obtained from culture after CMV antigen stimulation. The receptor set was obtained from a human donor in good health (CMV status not recorded). Some clones in this sample may be carry-over from other donors' samples.

The chain employs TRBV15 and TRBJ2-6; possible D gene TRBD2, 5 bases. This CDR3 has 16 amino acids. Trimming removed 0 bases from V and 4 bases from J, with 10 bases in between. The germline CDR1 and CDR2 sequences are LNHNV and YYDKDF (reference sequence). CDR3 nucleotides: TGTGCCACCAGCAGAGAGCGGGTAACAGGGGCCAACGTCCTGACTTTC. Translated: CATSRERVTGANVLTF.

This clonotype was found a few times. V and J are TRBV12-3 or TRBV12-4 and TRBJ2-7; tentatively, D is TRBD1 (5 bases). The CDR3 is 14 amino acids. V was trimmed by 6 bases and J by 6 bases, leaving 18 bases between them. DNA for the CDR3: TGTGCCAGCAGCTCACCCGAACAGGTAACCGAGCAGTACGTC. Its translation: CASSSPEQVTEQYV.

This clonotype showed up many times. V gene TRBV20-1 combines with J gene TRBJ1-1; D is uncertain. V was trimmed by 7 bases and J by 1 base, leaving 13 bases between them. The CDR3 runs to 13 residues. Germline CDR1 DFQATT, CDR2 SNEGSKA (reference sequence). CDR3 nucleotide sequence: TGCAGTGGACATCTGAACCAGAACACTGAAGCTTTCTTT. Residues: CSGHLNQNTEAFF.

The V gene is TRBV7-6, the J gene TRBJ2-7, with TRBD1 identical over 8 bases. This CDR3 contains 16 residues. V gave up 1 base and J gave up 1 base; unmatched junction bases: 6. Germline V gives CDR1 SGHVS, CDR2 FNYEAQ. This chain's CDR3 is CASSLEETGGSYEQYF. The DNA of the CDR3 is TGTGCCAGCAGCTTAGAGGAAACAGGGGGTTCCTACGAGCAGTACTTC.

This clonotype was seen more than once but under ten times. As DNA, the CDR3 is TGTGCCAGCAGTTTATATCCGGGGGCGTTAGATACGCAGTATTTT. Translating gives CASSLYPGALDTQYF. V and J are TRBV28 and TRBJ2-3; either TRBD1 or TRBD2 may fit D (6 bases each). The CDR3 runs to 15 residues. V lost 1 base and J 5 bases, leaving 13 bases between the germline ends. Germline assignment: CDR1 MDHEN and CDR2 SYDVKM.

This clonotype came up many times. This chain joins TRBV19 and TRBJ2-1; 10 positions agree with TRBD2. Germline V gives CDR1 LNHDA, CDR2 SQIVND (reference sequence). This CDR3 is 15 amino acids long. The ends lost 4 bases at V and 3 bases at J; junction bases unmatched: 3. The CDR3 sequence is CASSKGTSVYNEQFF. The DNA of the CDR3 is TGTGCCAGTAGTAAAGGGACTAGCGTCTACAATGAGCAGTTCTTC. Full variable domain (missing parts from reference TRBV19 and TRBJ2-1): DGGITQSPKYLFRKEGQNVTLSCEQNLNHDAMYWYRQDPGQGLRLIYYSQIVNDFQKGDIAEGYSVSREKKESFPLTVTSAQKNPTAFYLCASSKGTSVYNEQFFGPGTRLTVL.

This clonotype was picked up many times. The chain carries TRBV7-2 and TRBJ2-3; 9 nucleotides line up with TRBD2. The V gene end was trimmed by 4 bases and the J gene end by 2 bases; junction bases not matched to a gene: 4. Germline CDR1 SGHTA, CDR2 FQGNSA. This CDR3 region has 15 residues. The CDR3 DNA reads as TGTGCCAGCAGCTGGATAGCGGGAGACACAGATACGCAGTATTTT. This sequence encodes CASSWIAGDTDTQYF.

The chain recombines TRBV15 with TRBJ1-2, with a weak D call TRBD1 (5 bases). Germline V CDR1 and CDR2: LNHNV, YYDKDF (reference sequence). The V end was cut by 2 bases, the J end by 4 bases, with 14 bases between. The length of the CDR3 is 15 residues. The CDR3 region has the DNA TGTGCCACCAGCAGATCTCTTGGGACTGCCTATGGCTACACCTTC. Its protein product is CATSRSLGTAYGYTF.

The sample holds one count of this clonotype. The chain has TRBV7-9 and TRBJ1-2; D gene uncertain. The CDR3 consists of 15 residues. CDR1 is SEHNR and CDR2 is FQNEAQ in the germline V gene (reference sequence). V lost 5 bases and J 7 bases, leaving 20 bases between the germline ends. The CDR3 DNA follows: TGTGCCAGCAGCCGCGTCCTAGGGCCTCGTGGTGGCTACACCTTC. Translation gives CASSRVLGPRGGYTF.

This clonotype was recorded many times. This chain uses TRBV7-2 with TRBJ2-7, with a weak D call TRBD2 (6 bases). V lost 5 bases and J 3 bases, leaving 14 bases between the germline ends. Germline CDR1 reads SGHTA; CDR2 reads FQGNSA. The CDR3 spans 14 residues. Here the CDR3 reads CASSGGTGLYEQYF. The CDR3 bases are TGTGCCAGCAGCGGCGGGACGGGGCTCTACGAGCAGTACTTC.

V gene TRBV4-3 combines with J gene TRBJ2-2, with TRBD1 as a possible D gene (6 bases). Germline V gives CDR1 LGHNA, CDR2 YSLEER. Trimming stripped 4 bases from V and 6 bases from J, with 9 bases between. CDR3 size: 13 residues. In DNA form, the CDR3 reads TGCGCCAGCAGCCGGCAGGGGTCCGGGGAGCTGTTTTTT. Residues: CASSRQGSGELFF.

This clonotype was found many times. The chain recombines TRBV7-6 with TRBJ1-1; D remains ambiguous. CDR1 SGHVS and CDR2 FNYEAQ come from the germline V gene. The CDR3 runs to 14 residues. V lost 2 bases, J lost 6 bases, and 13 bases lay in between. CDR3: CASSLKRIRSEAFF. DNA for the CDR3: TGTGCCAGCAGCTTAAAAAGAATCCGGTCTGAAGCTTTCTTT. The complete variable domain, with remaining parts taken from reference TRBV7-6 and TRBJ1-1, reads GAGVSQSPRYKVTKRGQDVALRCDPISGHVSLYWYRQALGQGPEFLTYFNYEAQQDKSGLPNDRFSAERPEGSISTLTIQRTEQRDSAMYRCASSLKRIRSEAFFGQGTRLTVV.

The V gene is TRBV2, the J gene TRBJ2-3; 10 bases align to TRBD2. The CDR3 loop spans 15 amino acids. The germline CDR1 and CDR2 sequences are SNHLY and FYNNEI. V shed 8 bases, J shed 7 bases, and the junction held 12 bases outside the gene matches. CDR3 DNA sequence: TGTGCCAGCGTGGACCCTAGCGGGAGTGTATATACGCAGTATTTT. As protein: CASVDPSGSVYTQYF.

The rearrangement joins TRBV12-3 or TRBV12-4 to TRBJ2-1; 10 bases agree with TRBD2. J was trimmed by 4 bases and V by 5 bases; bases with no gene match: 8. This CDR3 spans 16 amino acids. This chain's CDR3 is CASSLRGLAKYNEQFF. For the CDR3, the DNA is TGTGCCAGCAGTCTCCGGGGACTAGCGAAGTACAATGAGCAGTTCTTC.